Below, 13 T cell receptor beta chains from the same sample are listed, as sequenced in a study of blood T cell repertoires in COVID-19. Here immunoSEQ multiplex PCR was the method, and the copy in TCRdb shows in-frame clones only, minus some. The data hold under 200,000 clones, with approximately 89% observed a single time. Sequencing was performed on peripheral blood. The receptors originated from a man aged 35 to 55 with active or convalescent COVID-19.

The rearrangement joins TRBV15 to TRBJ2-5; no clear D. The CDR3 totals 14 residues. Germline assignment: CDR1 LNHNV and CDR2 YYDKDF (reference sequence). Trimming took 0 bases from V and 2 from J, leaving 7 bases between them. The CDR3 region is CATSRDPQQETQYF. The CDR3 region has the DNA TGTGCCACCAGCAGAGATCCCCAACAAGAGACCCAGTACTTC.

This chain uses TRBV19 with TRBJ1-3; 7 nucleotides match TRBD1. Germline V gene data show CDR1 as LNHDA and CDR2 as SQIVND (reference sequence). This CDR3 has 17 residues. The ends lost 6 bases at V and 1 base at J; junction bases unmatched: 12. CDR3 amino acids: CASRQRGQRMSGNTIYF. The CDR3 region has the DNA TGTGCCAGTAGGCAACGGGGACAGAGAATGTCTGGAAACACCATATATTTT.

V gene TRBV6-5 combines with J gene TRBJ1-1; D is unresolved. The CDR3 has 16 residues. Germline CDR1 and CDR2: MNHEY and SVGAGI. Trimming removed 4 bases from V and 3 bases from J, with 18 bases in between. The CDR3 DNA reads TGTGCCAGCAGTTCGACGCGGATTCTGAGGGACACTGAAGCTTTCTTT. Amino acid sequence: CASSSTRILRDTEAFF.

The CDR3 region is CASSLDRPSTDTQYF. CDR3 coding DNA: TGTGCCAGCAGTTTGGACAGACCTAGCACAGATACGCAGTATTTT. The chain carries TRBV9 and TRBJ2-3; maybe TRBD1 (6 bases). The V gene lost 5 bases and the J gene lost 0 bases, with 13 bases spanning the gap. The CDR3 spans 15 residues. Looked up from germline, CDR1 is SGDLS and CDR2 is YYNGEE. Filled out from reference TRBV9 and TRBJ2-3, the complete variable domain reads DSGVTQTPKHLITATGQRVTLRCSPRSGDLSVYWYQQSLDQGLQFLIQYYNGEERAKGNILERFSAQQFPDLHSELNLSSLELGDSALYFCASSLDRPSTDTQYFGPGTRLTVL.

This clone was observed once. The chain is built from TRBV30 and TRBJ2-7; 8 bases are a match to TRBD1. This CDR3 comprises 14 residues. J gave up 0 bases and V 2 bases, and 3 bases lay outside the gene matches. Germline V gene lookup returns CDR1 GTSNPN and CDR2 SVGIG (reference sequence). CDR3 amino acids: CAWSPGTGSYEQYF. CDR3 in DNA: TGTGCCTGGAGTCCCGGGACAGGCTCCTACGAGCAGTACTTC.

The chain uses TRBV19 and TRBJ1-2, with TRBD1 matching 9 bases. Germline assignment: CDR1 LNHDA and CDR2 SQIVND (reference sequence). CDR3 size: 15 residues. V lost 4 bases, J lost 5 bases, and 8 bases stayed unmatched. The CDR3 here is CASSTGTGRTYGYTF. CDR3 nucleotide sequence: TGTGCCAGTAGTACCGGGACAGGGAGGACATATGGCTACACCTTC.

The rearrangement joins TRBV27 to TRBJ2-7; possibly TRBD2 for D (5 bases). Germline V gene lookup returns CDR1 MNHEY and CDR2 SMNVEV (reference sequence). CDR3 length: 15 residues. V was clipped by 8 bases and J by 3 bases, with 20 bases between them. The CDR3, as DNA: TGTGCCAGCGCTCAGCAGGTCACCCGGGGCTACGAGCAGTACTTC. Its translation: CASAQQVTRGYEQYF.

The chain's CDR3 is CSASGTKLGYTF. The CDR3 DNA follows: TGCAGTGCTAGTGGGACAAAGCTTGGCTACACCTTC. The V call is TRBV20-1, the J call TRBJ1-2, with a possible D match to TRBD1 (6 bases). Looked up from germline, CDR1 is DFQATT and CDR2 is SNEGSKA (reference sequence). This CDR3 spans 12 amino acids. The V end lost 3 bases, the J end lost 7 bases, and 12 bases lay between the germline ends.

The gene calls are TRBV5-1 and TRBJ2-3; possibly TRBD1 for D (6 bases). The V gene's germline CDR1 is SGHRS and CDR2 YFSETQ. The CDR3 is 13 residues long. Trimming took 3 bases from V and 3 from J, leaving 8 bases between them. CDR3 loop: CASSYGTTDTQYF. The CDR3 bases are TGCGCCAGCAGCTACGGGACAACAGATACGCAGTATTTT.

This chain connects TRBV14 to TRBJ1-5; 7 bases are shared with TRBD1. The germline V gene has CDR1 SGHDN and CDR2 FVKESK. With V trimmed by 3 bases and J by 2 bases, 4 bases remained unmatched. There are 15 residues in the CDR3. This CDR3 is CASSHSGGGNQPQHF. CDR3 coding DNA: TGTGCCAGCAGCCATTCAGGGGGAGGCAATCAGCCCCAGCATTTT.

The CDR3 DNA sequence: TGTGCCAGCAGCGGGGGACAGGGACTCTCCTATAATTCACCCCTCCACTTT. Translating gives CASSGGQGLSYNSPLHF. The rearrangement joins TRBV9 to TRBJ1-6, with TRBD1 matching over 9 bases. CDR3 size: 17 residues. Germline trimming cut 3 bases from V and 0 bases from J; bases unmatched to any gene: 4. Looked up from germline, CDR1 is SGDLS and CDR2 is YYNGEE.

V is TRBV6-5 and J is TRBJ2-3; 7 nucleotides agree with TRBD1. The CDR3 contains 12 residues. V dropped 6 bases and J dropped 3; count of bases not matched to a gene: 0. CDR1 and CDR2 (germline): MNHEY, SVGAGI. CDR3: CASRQGTDTQYF. In DNA form, the CDR3 reads TGTGCCAGCAGACAGGGGACAGATACGCAGTATTTT.

The CDR3 loop reads CASSSRQVSGNTIYF. CDR3 coding DNA: TGTGCCAGCAGCTCCCGACAGGTGTCTGGAAACACCATATATTTT. The J gene is TRBJ1-3, the V gene TRBV7-2, with a possible D match to TRBD1 (6 bases). Trimming left V 4 bases short and J 1 base short, with 11 bases between. This CDR3 region has 15 residues. From germline, CDR1 is SGHTA and CDR2 FQGNSA.